Shown below are 5 T cell receptor beta chains from a single sample sequenced in a study of T cells after yellow fever vaccination (dated by TCRdb to the late 2010s). The treatment or condition label corresponds to: live attenuated yellow fever vaccine strain. The receptor library was made with 5' RACE. TCRdb shows the sequencer as Illumina HiSeq 2500. Using fastp trimming at Q25 and MiXCR clonotype assembly, TCRdb reanalyzed the public sequencing data and kept in-frame beta chains. Identical CDR3 protein sequences are pooled into one entry, listed with their most common genes and DNA. This sample has around 140,000 distinct CDR3 sequences in its table, and 5% to 7.5% of those were observed once. About 0.6% of the sample is in the top ten clones. The material sequenced was CD4+ T cells sorted from PBMCs, taken 10 days after the yellow fever booster vaccination. These receptors were obtained from a young man who received the YFV17D yellow fever vaccine.

This clonotype appeared many times. V gene TRBV2 combines with J gene TRBJ2-7; D is unresolved. The germline V gene encodes CDR1 SNHLY and CDR2 FYNNEI. CDR3 length: 12 amino acids. Deletions cut 6 bases from V and 1 base from J, with 7 bases between. CDR3 residues: CASSPYSYEQYF. Written as DNA, the CDR3 is TGTGCCAGCAGCCCATATTCCTACGAGCAGTACTTC.

The table lists this clonotype with many counts. The CDR3 loop is CASSLDPGPQETQYF. CDR3 bases: TGCGCCAGCAGCTTGGACCCGGGGCCCCAAGAGACCCAGTACTTC. This chain joins TRBV5-1 and TRBJ2-5; D tentatively fits TRBD1 or TRBD2 (5 bases each). Trimming left V 0 bases short and J 1 base short, with 10 bases between. The germline V gene encodes CDR1 SGHRS and CDR2 YFSETQ. The length of the CDR3 is 15 residues.

This clonotype was counted a single time. With a much larger clone just one base away, this may be a read error. V gene TRBV4-3 combines with J gene TRBJ1-2, with D uncertain. This CDR3 has 14 amino acids. The germline V gene has CDR1 LGHNA and CDR2 YSLEER. The CDR3 DNA is TGCGCCAGCAGCCGATACGAGACTAACTATGGCGACACCTTC. Protein sequence: CASSRYETNYGDTF.

This clonotype was detected many times. The chain recombines TRBV7-9 with TRBJ2-6; TRBD2 is a possible D gene (6 bases). V was shortened by 4 bases and J by 0 bases, with 10 bases between the two germline ends. Germline lookup yields CDR1 SEHNR and CDR2 FQNEAQ (reference sequence). The CDR3 is 16 amino acids. CDR3 residues: CASSYLGGSGANVLTF. The CDR3 DNA reads TGTGCCAGCAGCTATCTGGGGGGCTCTGGGGCCAACGTCCTGACTTTC.

The chain employs TRBV6-1 and TRBJ2-2, with TRBD2 identical over 9 bases. Germline CDR1 MNHNS, CDR2 SASEGT. The CDR3 runs to 15 residues. J was trimmed by 5 bases and V by 6 bases; bases with no gene match: 7. CDR3 sequence: CASRTGTSKTGELFF. As DNA, the CDR3 is TGTGCCAGCAGAACCGGGACTAGCAAAACCGGGGAGCTGTTTTTT.